This is a list of T cell receptor beta chains from one sample in a study of T cell clonotyping in hematopoietic cell transplantation. Clones were sequenced by immunoSEQ multiplex PCR, and TCRdb holds only the in-frame ones, with some missing. The sample lists approximately 9,000 clones; about 90% were seen once. The sample here was peripheral blood mononuclear cells, taken before stem cell transplant. These receptors came from a woman aged 55-70 years with acute myeloid leukemia. Some clones in this sample may be carry-over from other donors' samples. Both conserved end residues are trimmed from each CDR3. Expanded clones are given a class, and other clones once, few, many or no size at all.

V gene | clone size | CDR3 protein
TRBV6-1 | - | ASSELAGDTGELF
TRBV7-3 | - | ASSFPGTGDTGELF
TRBV5-4 | - | ASSVTGTGVGGYT
TRBV29-1 | - | SVETVGNTIY
TRBV4-1 | - | ASSQDFFGASEAF
TRBV29-1 | - | SVERENTEAF
TRBV5-4 | - | ASSLQGAGNTIY
TRBV5-6 | - | ASSSPTGAGETQY
TRBV9 | once | ASSVTRNTEAF
TRBV5-6 | - | ASILGGTSFLNEQF
TRBV7-9 | once | ASSPKGPHEQY
TRBV2 | - | ASSEGGISTKQY
TRBV29-1 | - | SSHSASNYGYT
TRBV4-3 | - | ASSQDIRKQGDTEAF
TRBV12-5 | - | ASTSGQSYNEQF
TRBV5-8 | - | ASRPRDYLRQY
TRBV11-2 | once | ASSLGGVTSVSL
TRBV7-2 | - | ASSPDSGRTGELF
TRBV4-2 | - | ASSQGGWGNQPQH
TRBV30 | - | AWSTGVTYNEQF
TRBV7-9 | once | ASSLGAGGGQETQY
TRBV7-2 | - | ASSSRQGGTEAF
TRBV7-8 | - | ASSLAQGRAGNTIY
TRBV5-6 | - | ASSLAWGGSRSF
TRBV28 | - | ASSLFRGATTGELF
TRBV7-9 | - | ASSLQGFYGYT
TRBV18 | - | ASSFEIQGANEKLF
TRBV5-1 | - | ASNLQGLGTEAF
TRBV29-1 | - | SGGQGTGELF
TRBV28 | - | ASSFRVSFAGNTIY
TRBV7-8 | - | ASSPSGTRPYTQY
TRBV7-9 | - | ASSSLTDTQY
TRBV9 | - | ASSPHIANTGELF
TRBV7-9 | - | ASSLPGLPYYEQY
TRBV2 | - | ASSPSNEQF
TRBV11-3 | - | ASKGQTNTGELF
TRBV9 | - | ASSPGANEQF
TRBV27 | - | ASSPGGATGELF
TRBV11-1 | - | ASSLAGLGRNIQY
TRBV14 | once | ASSPFPRFEQF
TRBV11-2 | - | ASSLVWASGSSGYEQY
TRBV14 | - | ASSQAPANEKLF
TRBV2 | - | ASSVPSGSKHEQF